This record concerns one T cell receptor (beta chain) sequence. TCRdb processed the 5' RACE reads anew with MiXCR; each CDR3 protein has one entry. This repertoire shows around 340,000 distinct CDR3 sequences, around 12% found once; its top ten account for roughly 7.8%. These data are taken from a study of identical twins. All of the donors were Caucasians in good health. Germline V gene sequence: CDR1 MGHDK, CDR2 SYGVNS. Trimming shortened V by 4 bases and J by 1 base, and 6 bases separated the two germline ends. The CDR3 contains 13 residues. The same sample was also used in a study of yellow fever vaccine responses in identical twins.

This chain uses TRBV25-1 with TRBJ2-3; D is uncertain. This clonotype was sampled from a woman younger than 30 in good health. The sample taken for sequencing was CD8+ T cells sorted from blood. The chain's CDR3 is CASSVQGTDTQYF. The CDR3 DNA reads TGTGCCAGCAGTGTGCAGGGCACAGATACGCAGTATTTT.